This T cell receptor (beta chain) was sequenced during a study of blood T cell repertoires in COVID-19. Method: immunoSEQ multiplex PCR; TCRdb's copy keeps in-frame clones and lacks some. The profile shows hundreds of thousands of clones, 75% to 85% of them singletons. Germline trimming cut 6 bases from V and 4 bases from J; bases unmatched to any gene: 12. Germline V gene sequence: CDR1 MNHEY, CDR2 SVGAGI. The length of the CDR3 is 15 residues. Sequenced material: peripheral blood. The chain recombines TRBV6-5 with TRBJ2-7, with 7 bases aligning to TRBD2. This clonotype was obtained from a young woman with COVID-19, enrolled during active disease. CDR3 nucleotide sequence: TGTGCCAGCAGGACCCACGGAGCGGGATTTTACGAGCAGTACTTC. Translation gives CASRTHGAGFYEQYF.